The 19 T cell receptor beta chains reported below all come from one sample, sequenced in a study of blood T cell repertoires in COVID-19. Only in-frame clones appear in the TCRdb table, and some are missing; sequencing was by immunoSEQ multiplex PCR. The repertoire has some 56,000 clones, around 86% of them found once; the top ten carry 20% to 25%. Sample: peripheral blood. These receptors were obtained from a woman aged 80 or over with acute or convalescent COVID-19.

The CDR3 DNA sequence: TGTGCCAGCAGCCAAGATAGGAGCCAAGAGACCCAGTACTTC. Translating it yields CASSQDRSQETQYF. The J gene is TRBJ2-5, the V gene TRBV4-2, with D uncertain. Trimming removed 0 bases from V and 1 base from J, with 6 bases in between. Germline V gene sequence: CDR1 LGHNA, CDR2 YNFKEQ. This CDR3 region has 14 residues.

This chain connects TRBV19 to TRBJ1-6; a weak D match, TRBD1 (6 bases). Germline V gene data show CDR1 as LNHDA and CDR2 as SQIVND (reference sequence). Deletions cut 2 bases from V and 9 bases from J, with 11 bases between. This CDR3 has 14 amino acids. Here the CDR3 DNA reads TGTGCCAGTAGTATAAAAGCAGGGGTTTCACCCCTCCACTTT. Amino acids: CASSIKAGVSPLHF.

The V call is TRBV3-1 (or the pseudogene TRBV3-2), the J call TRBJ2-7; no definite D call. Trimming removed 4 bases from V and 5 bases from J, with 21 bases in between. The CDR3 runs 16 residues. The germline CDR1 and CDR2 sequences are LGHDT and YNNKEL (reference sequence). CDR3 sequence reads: CASSPYCPISLDEQYF. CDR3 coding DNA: TGTGCCAGCAGCCCGTATTGTCCCATTTCGTTAGACGAGCAGTACTTC.

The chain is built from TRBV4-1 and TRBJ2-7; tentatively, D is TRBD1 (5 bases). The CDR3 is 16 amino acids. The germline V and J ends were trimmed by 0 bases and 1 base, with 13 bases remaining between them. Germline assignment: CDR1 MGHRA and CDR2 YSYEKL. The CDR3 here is CASSQDQQAQSYEQYF. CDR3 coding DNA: TGCGCCAGCAGCCAAGATCAACAGGCCCAATCCTACGAGCAGTACTTC.

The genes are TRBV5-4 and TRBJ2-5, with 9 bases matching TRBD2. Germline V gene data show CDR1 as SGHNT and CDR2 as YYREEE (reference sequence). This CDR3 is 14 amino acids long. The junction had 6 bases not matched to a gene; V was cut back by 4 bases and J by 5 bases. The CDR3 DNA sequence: TGTGCCAGCAGCCCGGGACTAGCAGGGGAGACCCAGTACTTC. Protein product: CASSPGLAGETQYF.

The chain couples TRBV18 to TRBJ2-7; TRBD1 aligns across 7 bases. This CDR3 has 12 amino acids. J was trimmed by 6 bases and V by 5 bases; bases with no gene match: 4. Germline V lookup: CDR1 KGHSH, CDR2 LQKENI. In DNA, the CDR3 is TGTGCCAGCTCATCGGGACAGTCCGAGCAGTACTTC. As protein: CASSSGQSEQYF.

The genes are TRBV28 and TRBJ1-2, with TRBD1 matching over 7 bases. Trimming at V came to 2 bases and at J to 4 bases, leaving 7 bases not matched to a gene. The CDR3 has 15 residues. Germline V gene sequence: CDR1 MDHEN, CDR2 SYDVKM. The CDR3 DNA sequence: TGTGCCAGCAGTTTAGATCGACAGGGAGGCTATGGCTACACCTTC. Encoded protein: CASSLDRQGGYGYTF.

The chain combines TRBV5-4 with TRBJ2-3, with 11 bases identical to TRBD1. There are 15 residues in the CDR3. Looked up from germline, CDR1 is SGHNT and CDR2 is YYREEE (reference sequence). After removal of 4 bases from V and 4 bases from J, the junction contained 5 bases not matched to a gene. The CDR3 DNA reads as TGTGCCAGCAGCCAGGACAGGGGGCAATCAGATACGCAGTATTTT. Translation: CASSQDRGQSDTQYF. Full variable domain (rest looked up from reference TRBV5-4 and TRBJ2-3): ETGVTQSPTHLIKTRGQQVTLRCSSQSGHNTVSWYQQALGQGPQFIFQYYREEENGRGNFPPRFSGLQFPNYSSELNVNALELDDSALYLCASSQDRGQSDTQYFGPGTRLTVL.

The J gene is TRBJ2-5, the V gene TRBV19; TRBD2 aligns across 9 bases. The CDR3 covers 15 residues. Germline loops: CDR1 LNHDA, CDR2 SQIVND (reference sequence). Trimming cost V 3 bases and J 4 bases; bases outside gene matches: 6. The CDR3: CASSIGGGVRETQYF. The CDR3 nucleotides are TGTGCCAGTAGTATTGGCGGGGGGGTTCGAGAGACCCAGTACTTC.

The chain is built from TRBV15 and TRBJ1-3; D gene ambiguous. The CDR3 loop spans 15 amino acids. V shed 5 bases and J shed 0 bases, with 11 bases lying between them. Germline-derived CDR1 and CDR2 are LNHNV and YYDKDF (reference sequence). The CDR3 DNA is TGTGCCACCAGCCCCACCCGAGCCTCTGGAAACACCATATATTTT. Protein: CATSPTRASGNTIYF.

DNA for the CDR3: TGTGCCTGGAGTGTATCCTCCACAGCTCCTGAAGCTTTCTTT. It translates to CAWSVSSTAPEAFF. This rearrangement joins TRBV30 to TRBJ1-1; D gene uncertain. Trimming took 0 bases from V and 6 from J, leaving 14 bases between them. This CDR3 comprises 14 residues. The germline V gene encodes CDR1 GTSNPN and CDR2 SVGIG (reference sequence).

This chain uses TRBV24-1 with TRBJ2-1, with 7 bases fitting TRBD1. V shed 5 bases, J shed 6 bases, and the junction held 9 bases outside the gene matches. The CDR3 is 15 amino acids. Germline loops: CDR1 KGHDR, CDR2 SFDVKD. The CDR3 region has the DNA TGTGCCACCAGTGTTGACAGGGACGGTCGCAATGAGCAGTTCTTC. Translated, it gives CATSVDRDGRNEQFF.

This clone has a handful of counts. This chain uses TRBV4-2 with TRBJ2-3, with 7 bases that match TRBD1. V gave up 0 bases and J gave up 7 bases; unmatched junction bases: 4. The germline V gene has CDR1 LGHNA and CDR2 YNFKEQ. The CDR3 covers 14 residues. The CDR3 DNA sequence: TGTGCCAGCAGCCAAGAGGCAGGGGGATATACGCAGTATTTT. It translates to CASSQEAGGYTQYF.

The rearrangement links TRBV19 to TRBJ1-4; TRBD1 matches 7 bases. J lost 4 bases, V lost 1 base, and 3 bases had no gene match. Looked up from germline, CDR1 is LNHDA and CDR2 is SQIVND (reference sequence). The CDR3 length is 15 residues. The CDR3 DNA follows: TGTGCCAGTAGTATAGGAGGACAGGTTAATGAAAAACTGTTTTTT. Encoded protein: CASSIGGQVNEKLFF.

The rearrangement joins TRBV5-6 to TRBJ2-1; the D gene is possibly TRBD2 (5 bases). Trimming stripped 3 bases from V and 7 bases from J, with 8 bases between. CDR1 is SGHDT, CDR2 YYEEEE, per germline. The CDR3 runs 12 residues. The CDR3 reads CASSWEMNEQFF. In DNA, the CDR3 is TGTGCCAGCAGCTGGGAGATGAATGAGCAGTTCTTC. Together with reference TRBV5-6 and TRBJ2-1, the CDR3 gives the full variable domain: DAGVTQSPTHLIKTRGQQVTLRCSPKSGHDTVSWYQQALGQGPQFIFQYYEEEERQRGNFPDRFSGHQFPNYSSELNVNALLLGDSALYLCASSWEMNEQFFGPGTRLTVL.

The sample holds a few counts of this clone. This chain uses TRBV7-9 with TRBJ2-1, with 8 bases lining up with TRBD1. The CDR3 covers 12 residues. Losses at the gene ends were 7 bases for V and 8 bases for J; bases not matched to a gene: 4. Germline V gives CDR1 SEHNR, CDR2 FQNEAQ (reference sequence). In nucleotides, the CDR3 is TGTGCCAGCAAGGACAGGGATGATGAGCAGTTCTTC. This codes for CASKDRDDEQFF.

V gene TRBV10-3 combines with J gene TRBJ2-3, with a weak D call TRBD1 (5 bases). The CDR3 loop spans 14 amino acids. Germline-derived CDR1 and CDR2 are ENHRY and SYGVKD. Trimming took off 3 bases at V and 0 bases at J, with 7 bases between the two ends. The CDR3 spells CAISDQGSTDTQYF. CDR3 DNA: TGTGCCATCAGTGATCAGGGTAGCACAGATACGCAGTATTTT.

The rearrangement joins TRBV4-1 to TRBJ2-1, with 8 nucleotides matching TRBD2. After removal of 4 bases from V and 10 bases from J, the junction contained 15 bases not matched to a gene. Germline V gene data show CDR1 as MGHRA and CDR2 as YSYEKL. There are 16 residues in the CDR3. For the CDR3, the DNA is TGCGCCAGCAGCCCCTCGGGGGGGCGAGACTTTAGGGAGCAGTTCTTC. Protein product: CASSPSGGRDFREQFF.

The CDR3 loop is CASKKGVSGNTIYF. The CDR3 coding sequence is TGTGCCAGCAAAAAGGGGGTCTCTGGAAACACCATATATTTT. The chain combines TRBV6-5 with TRBJ1-3; perhaps TRBD1 as D (6 bases). There are 14 residues in the CDR3. Germline V gene sequence: CDR1 MNHEY, CDR2 SVGAGI. Trimming removed 7 bases from V and 0 bases from J, with 10 bases in between.